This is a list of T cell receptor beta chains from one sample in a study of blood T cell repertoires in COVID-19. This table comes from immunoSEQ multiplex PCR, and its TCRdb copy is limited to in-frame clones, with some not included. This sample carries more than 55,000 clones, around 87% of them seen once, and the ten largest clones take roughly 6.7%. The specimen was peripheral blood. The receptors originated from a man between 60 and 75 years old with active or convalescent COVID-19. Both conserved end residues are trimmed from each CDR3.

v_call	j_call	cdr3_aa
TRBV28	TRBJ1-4	ASSKGGPNEKLF
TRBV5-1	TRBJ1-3	ASSLGFTGAGGNTIY
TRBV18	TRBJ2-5	ASSPQAGIRETQY
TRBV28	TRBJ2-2	ASSPLARGHGELF
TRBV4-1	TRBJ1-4	ASSQGQGNAKLF
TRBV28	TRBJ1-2	ASSKVSLGTGVNYGYT
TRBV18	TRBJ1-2	ASSPPGGGYT
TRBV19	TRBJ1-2	ASTQGARVNYGYT
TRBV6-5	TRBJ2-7	ASASGTGAYEQY
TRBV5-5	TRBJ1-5	ASSLLGRSNQPQH
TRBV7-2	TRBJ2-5	ASSTGQKETQY
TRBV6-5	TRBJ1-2	ASTTGQGNYGYT
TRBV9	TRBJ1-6	ASSVNLASSPLH
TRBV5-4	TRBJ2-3	ASSPGLAGGLSTDTQY
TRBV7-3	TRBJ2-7	ASSRGYGREQY
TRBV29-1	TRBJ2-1	STRQVEQF
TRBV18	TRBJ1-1	ASSPHRGTEAF
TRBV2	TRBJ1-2	ASSAATGDEGGYT
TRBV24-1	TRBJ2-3	ATSDSGTGSTDTQY
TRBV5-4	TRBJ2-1	ASSLEREGHNEQF
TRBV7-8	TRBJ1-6	ASSLWREDSPLH
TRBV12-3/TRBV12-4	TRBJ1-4	ASSTDRSEKLF
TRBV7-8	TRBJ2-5	ASSPGMTQY
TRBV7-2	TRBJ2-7	ASSHSPTYEQY
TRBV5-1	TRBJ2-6	ASTQISGANVLT
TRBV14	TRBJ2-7	ASSQGLQGYEQY
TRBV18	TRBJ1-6	ASSTSDSNNSPLH